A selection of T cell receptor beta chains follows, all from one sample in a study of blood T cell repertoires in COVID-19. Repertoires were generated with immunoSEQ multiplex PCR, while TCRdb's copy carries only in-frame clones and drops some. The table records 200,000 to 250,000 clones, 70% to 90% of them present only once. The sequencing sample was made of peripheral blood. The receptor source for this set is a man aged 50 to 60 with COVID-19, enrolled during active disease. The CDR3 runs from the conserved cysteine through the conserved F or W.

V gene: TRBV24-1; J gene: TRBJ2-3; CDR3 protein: CATSDGTGSADTQYF
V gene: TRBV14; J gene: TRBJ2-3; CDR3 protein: CASSLSGRASDTQYF
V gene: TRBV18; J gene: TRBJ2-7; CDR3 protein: CASSSDSYEQYF
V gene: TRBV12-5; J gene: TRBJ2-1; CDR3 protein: CASGPGPHNEQFF
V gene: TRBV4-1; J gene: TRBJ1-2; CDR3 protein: CASSQDDTNPYGYTF
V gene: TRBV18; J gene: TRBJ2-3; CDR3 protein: CASSPASGRADTQYF
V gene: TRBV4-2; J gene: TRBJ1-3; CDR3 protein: CASSQGRTISGNTIYF
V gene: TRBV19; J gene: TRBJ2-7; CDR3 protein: CASSSQGDRGYEQYF
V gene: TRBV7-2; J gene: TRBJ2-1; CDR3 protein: CASSLVLAGEIRQFF
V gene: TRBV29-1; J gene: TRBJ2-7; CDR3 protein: CSVRTGHYEQYF
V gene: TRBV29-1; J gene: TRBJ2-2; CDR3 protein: CSAGQGAGSTGELFF
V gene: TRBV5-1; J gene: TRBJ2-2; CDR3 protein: CASSLRSGTSGGPNTGELFF